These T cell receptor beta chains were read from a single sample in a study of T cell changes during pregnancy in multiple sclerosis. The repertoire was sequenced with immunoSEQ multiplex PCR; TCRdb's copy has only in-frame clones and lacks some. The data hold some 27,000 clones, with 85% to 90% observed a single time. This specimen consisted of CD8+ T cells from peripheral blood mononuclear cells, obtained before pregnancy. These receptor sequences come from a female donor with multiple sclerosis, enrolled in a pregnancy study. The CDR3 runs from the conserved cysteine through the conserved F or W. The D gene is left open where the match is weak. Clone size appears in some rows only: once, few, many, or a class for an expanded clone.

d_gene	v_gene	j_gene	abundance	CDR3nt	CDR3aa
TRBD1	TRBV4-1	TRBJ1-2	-	TGCGCCAGCAGCCAAAGACAGGGGGCGAATTCTCGGGACTATGGCTACACCTTC	CASSQRQGANSRDYGYTF
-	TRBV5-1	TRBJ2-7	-	TGCGCCAGCAGACTGGGACATCTTCCCTCCGAGCAGTACTTC	CASRLGHLPSEQYF
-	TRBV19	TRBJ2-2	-	TGTGCCAGTAGTATAGATCGGACCGGGGAGCTGTTTTTT	CASSIDRTGELFF
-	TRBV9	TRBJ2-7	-	TGTGCCAGCAGTGATAAGGACTCGACCTCCTACGAGCAGTACTTC	CASSDKDSTSYEQYF
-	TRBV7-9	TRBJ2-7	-	TGTGCCAGCTTGGGCAGCTCCCGCGAGCAGTACTTC	CASLGSSREQYF
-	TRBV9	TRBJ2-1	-	TGTGCCAGCAGCGCTTCCGTTAGGGGTAAGAGAGCTAATGAGCAGTTCTTC	CASSASVRGKRANEQFF
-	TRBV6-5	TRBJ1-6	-	TGTGCCAGCAGTCGACCTAGCGGAAATTCACCCCTCCACTTT	CASSRPSGNSPLHF
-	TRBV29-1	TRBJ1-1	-	TGCAGCGTTGGGGAGGGGATGTCTGAAGCTTTCTTT	CSVGEGMSEAFF
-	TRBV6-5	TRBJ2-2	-	TGTGCCAGCAGTTACCTAGGAACGAACACCGGGGAGCTGTTTTTT	CASSYLGTNTGELFF
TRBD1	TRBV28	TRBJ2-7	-	TGTGCCAGCACCTTACAGGGGGAGAAGTACGAGCAGTACTTC	CASTLQGEKYEQYF
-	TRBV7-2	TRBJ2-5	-	TGTGCCAGCAGCTTCAGTGGGGGCGAGACCCAGTACTTC	CASSFSGGETQYF
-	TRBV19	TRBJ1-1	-	TGTGCCAGTAGTACAGGGACACAGCGTGGGGTGAACACTGAAGCTTTCTTT	CASSTGTQRGVNTEAFF
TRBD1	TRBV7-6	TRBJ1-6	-	TGTGCCAGCAGCCCATCCCGCGGGACAGGCCTTTACTATAATTCACCCCTCCACTTT	CASSPSRGTGLYYNSPLHF
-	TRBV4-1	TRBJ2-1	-	TGCGCCAGCAGCCAAGAACGTCTGACTACCAATGAGCAGTTCTTC	CASSQERLTTNEQFF
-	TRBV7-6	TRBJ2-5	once	TGTGCCAGCAGCGATGGACTACCTCAAGAGACCCAGTACTTC	CASSDGLPQETQYF
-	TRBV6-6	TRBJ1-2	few	TGTGCCAGCAGTTACGGGGCCGATGGCTACACCTTC	CASSYGADGYTF
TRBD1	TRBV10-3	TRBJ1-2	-	TGTGCCATCAGTGATGACTGGACAGGGGTCTATGGCTACACCTTC	CAISDDWTGVYGYTF
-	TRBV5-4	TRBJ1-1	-	TGTGCCAGCAGCTTACCCGGAGGGGCTCCGAGCACTGAAGCTTTCTTT	CASSLPGGAPSTEAFF
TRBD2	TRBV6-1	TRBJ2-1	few	TGTGCCAGCAGTGAGGAGACTAGCTTTAGTGAGCAGTTCTTC	CASSEETSFSEQFF
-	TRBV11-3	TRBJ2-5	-	TGTGCCAGCAGCCCCCGGGGGGCCCCCCCAGAGACCCAGTACTTC	CASSPRGAPPETQYF
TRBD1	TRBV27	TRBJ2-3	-	TGTGCCAGCTCCAGGGACAGAACAGATACGCAGTATTTT	CASSRDRTDTQYF
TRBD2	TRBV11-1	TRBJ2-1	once	TGTGCCAGCAGCTTTGGTAGCGGGGGGCCATATTCGTTCTACAATGAGCAGTTCTTC	CASSFGSGGPYSFYNEQFF
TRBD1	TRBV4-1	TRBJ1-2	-	TGCGCCAGCAGTACGACAGGGAATACCGGTCTCTATGGCTACACCTTC	CASSTTGNTGLYGYTF
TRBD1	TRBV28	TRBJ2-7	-	TGTGCCAGCAGTCCTTGGCGGGACAGGGGTTACGAGCAGTACTTC	CASSPWRDRGYEQYF
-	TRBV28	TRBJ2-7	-	TGTGCCAGCAGTTTAGCCGGGTGGGGGGACGAGCAGTACTTC	CASSLAGWGDEQYF
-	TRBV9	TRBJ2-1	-	TGTGCCAGCAGCGTAGGGGGGGGGCCCACCAATGAGCAGTTCTTC	CASSVGGGPTNEQFF
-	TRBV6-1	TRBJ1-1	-	TGTGCCAGCTTACAATCGAACACTGAAGCTTTCTTT	CASLQSNTEAFF
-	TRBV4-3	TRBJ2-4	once	TGCGCCAGCAGCCAACTCCTCGGGGTCCCGCCAATGATAGCCAAAAACATTCAGTACTTC	CASSQLLGVPPMIAKNIQYF
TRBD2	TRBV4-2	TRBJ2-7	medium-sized	TGTGCCAGCAGCCAAGAATGGACTAGCTCCTACGAGCAGTACTTC	CASSQEWTSSYEQYF
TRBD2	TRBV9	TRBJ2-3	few	TGTGCCAGCAGCGCGTGGGGGGGTCCCACAGATACGCAGTATTTT	CASSAWGGPTDTQYF
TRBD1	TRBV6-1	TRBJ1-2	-	TGTGCCAGCACCTTCTCGGAGACAGGGTCAGAGGGCTACACCTTC	CASTFSETGSEGYTF
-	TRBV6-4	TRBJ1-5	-	TGTGCCAGCAGTGAGGGGCCAAGTCAGCCCCAGCATTTT	CASSEGPSQPQHF
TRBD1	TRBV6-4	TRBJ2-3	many	TGTGCCAGCAGTGACTCGACAGGGGGCGCAGATACGCAGTATTTT	CASSDSTGGADTQYF
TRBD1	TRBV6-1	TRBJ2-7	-	TGTGCCAGCAGTGTTGGGACAGATACGTACTTC	CASSVGTDTYF
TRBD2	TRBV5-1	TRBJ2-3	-	TGCGCCAGCAGCCCGGAGGCTAGCGGCCTGGATACGCAGTATTTT	CASSPEASGLDTQYF
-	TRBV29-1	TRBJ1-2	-	TGCAGCGTTGAACTTGGGCAGCTAAATGGCTACACCTTC	CSVELGQLNGYTF
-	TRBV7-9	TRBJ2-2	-	TGTGCCAGCAGCTTAGCCGGGAACACCGGGGAGCTGTTTTTT	CASSLAGNTGELFF
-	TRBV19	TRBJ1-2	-	TGTGCCAGTAGTATCCCGTCGGGCTACACCTTC	CASSIPSGYTF
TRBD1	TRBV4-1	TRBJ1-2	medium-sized	TGCGCCAGCAGCCATATCCAAGGACAGGGGGCGGGTGGCTACACCTTC	CASSHIQGQGAGGYTF
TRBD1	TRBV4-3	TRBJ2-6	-	TGCGCCAGCAGCCCGACTACAGGGGCTGGGGCCAACGTCCTGACTTTC	CASSPTTGAGANVLTF